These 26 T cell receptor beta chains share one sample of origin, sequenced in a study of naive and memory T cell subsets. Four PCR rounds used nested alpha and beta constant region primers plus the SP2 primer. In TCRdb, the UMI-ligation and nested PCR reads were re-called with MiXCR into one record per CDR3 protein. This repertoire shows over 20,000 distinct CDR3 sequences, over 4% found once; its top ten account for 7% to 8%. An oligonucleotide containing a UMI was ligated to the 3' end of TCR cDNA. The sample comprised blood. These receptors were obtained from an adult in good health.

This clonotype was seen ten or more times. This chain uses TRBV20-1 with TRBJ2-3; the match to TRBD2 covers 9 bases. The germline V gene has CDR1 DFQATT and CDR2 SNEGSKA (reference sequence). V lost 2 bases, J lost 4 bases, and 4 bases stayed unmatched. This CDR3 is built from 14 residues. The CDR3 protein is CSARLAGGSDTQYF. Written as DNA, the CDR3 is TGCAGTGCTAGATTGGCGGGAGGGTCAGATACGCAGTATTTT.

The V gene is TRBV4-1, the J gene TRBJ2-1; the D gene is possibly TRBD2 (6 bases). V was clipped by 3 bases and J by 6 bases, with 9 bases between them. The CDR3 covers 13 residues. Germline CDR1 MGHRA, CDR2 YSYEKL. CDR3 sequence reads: CASSHGGGNEQFF. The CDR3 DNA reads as TGCGCCAGCAGCCATGGGGGAGGCAATGAGCAGTTCTTC.

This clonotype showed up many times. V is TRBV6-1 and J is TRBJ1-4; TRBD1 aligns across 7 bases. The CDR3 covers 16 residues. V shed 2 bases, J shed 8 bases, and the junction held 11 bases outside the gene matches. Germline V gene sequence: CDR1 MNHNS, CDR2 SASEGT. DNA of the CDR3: TGTGCCAGCAGTGAAACGAGACAGGGCGGTAAGGAAAAACTGTTTTTT. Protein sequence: CASSETRQGGKEKLFF.

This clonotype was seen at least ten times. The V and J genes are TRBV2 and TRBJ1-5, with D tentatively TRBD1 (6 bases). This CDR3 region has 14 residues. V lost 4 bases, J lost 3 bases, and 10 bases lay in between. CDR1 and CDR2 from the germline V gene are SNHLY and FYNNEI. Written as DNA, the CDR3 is TGTGCCAGCAGTGGTAGGACAGACAATCAGCCCCAGCATTTT. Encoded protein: CASSGRTDNQPQHF.

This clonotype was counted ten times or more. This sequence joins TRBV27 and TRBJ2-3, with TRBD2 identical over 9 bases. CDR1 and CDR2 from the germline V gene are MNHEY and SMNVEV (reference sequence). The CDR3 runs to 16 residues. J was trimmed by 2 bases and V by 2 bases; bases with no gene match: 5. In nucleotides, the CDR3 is TGTGCCAGCAGTTTAGGACTAGCGCCGCTCACAGATACGCAGTATTTT. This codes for CASSLGLAPLTDTQYF.

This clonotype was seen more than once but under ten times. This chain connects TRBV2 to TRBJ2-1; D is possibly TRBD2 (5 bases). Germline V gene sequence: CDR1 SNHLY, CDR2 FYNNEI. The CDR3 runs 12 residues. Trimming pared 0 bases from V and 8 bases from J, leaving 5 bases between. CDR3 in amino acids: CASSEAGDEQFF. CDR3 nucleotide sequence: TGTGCCAGCAGTGAAGCGGGAGATGAGCAGTTCTTC.

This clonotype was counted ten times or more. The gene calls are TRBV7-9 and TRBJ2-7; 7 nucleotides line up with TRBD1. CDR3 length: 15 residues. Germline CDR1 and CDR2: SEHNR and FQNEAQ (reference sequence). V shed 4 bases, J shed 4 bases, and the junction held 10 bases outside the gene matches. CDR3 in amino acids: CASSSPRQGRYEQYF. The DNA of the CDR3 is TGTGCCAGCAGCTCACCCAGACAGGGTCGGTACGAGCAGTACTTC. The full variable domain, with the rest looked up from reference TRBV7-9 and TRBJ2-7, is DTGVSQNPRHKITKRGQNVTFRCDPISEHNRLYWYRQTLGQGPEFLTYFQNEAQLEKSRLLSDRFSAERPKGSFSTLEIQRTEQGDSAMYLCASSSPRQGRYEQYFGPGTRLTVT.

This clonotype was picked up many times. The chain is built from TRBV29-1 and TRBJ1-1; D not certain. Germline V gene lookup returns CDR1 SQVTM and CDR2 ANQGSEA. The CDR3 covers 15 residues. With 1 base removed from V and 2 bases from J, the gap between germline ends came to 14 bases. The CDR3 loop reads CSVEGGQKINTEAFF. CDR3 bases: TGCAGCGTTGAAGGAGGGCAGAAAATAAACACTGAAGCTTTCTTT.

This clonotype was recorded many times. In DNA, the CDR3 is TGTGCCAGCAGTCCTCGCAGTGCCACCGGGGAGCTGTTTTTT. Its protein is CASSPRSATGELFF. The V and J genes are TRBV27 and TRBJ2-2; no definite D call. The CDR3 runs to 14 residues. Trimming stripped 5 bases from V and 4 bases from J, with 11 bases between. Germline assignment: CDR1 MNHEY and CDR2 SMNVEV (reference sequence).

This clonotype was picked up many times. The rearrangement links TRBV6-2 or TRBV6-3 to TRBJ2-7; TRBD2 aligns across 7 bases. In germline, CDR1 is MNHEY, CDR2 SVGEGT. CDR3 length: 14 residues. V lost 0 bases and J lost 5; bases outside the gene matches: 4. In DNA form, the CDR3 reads TGTGCCAGCAGTTACTCGGGGGAGGGAGACGAGCAGTACTTC. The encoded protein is CASSYSGEGDEQYF.

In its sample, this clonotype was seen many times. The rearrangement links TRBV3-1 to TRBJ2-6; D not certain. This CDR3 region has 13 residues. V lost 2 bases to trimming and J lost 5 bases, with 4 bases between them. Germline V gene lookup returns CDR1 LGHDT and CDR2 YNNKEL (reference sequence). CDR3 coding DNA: TGTGCCAGCAGCCAACTTTGGGCCAACGTCCTGACTTTC. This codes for CASSQLWANVLTF.

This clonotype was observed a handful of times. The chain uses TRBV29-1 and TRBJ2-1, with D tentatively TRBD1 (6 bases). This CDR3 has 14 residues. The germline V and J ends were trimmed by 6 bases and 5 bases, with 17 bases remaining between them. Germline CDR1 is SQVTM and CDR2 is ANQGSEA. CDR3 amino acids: CSVAQGSSNNEQFF. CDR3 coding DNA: TGCAGCGTGGCACAGGGTTCTAGCAACAATGAGCAGTTCTTC.

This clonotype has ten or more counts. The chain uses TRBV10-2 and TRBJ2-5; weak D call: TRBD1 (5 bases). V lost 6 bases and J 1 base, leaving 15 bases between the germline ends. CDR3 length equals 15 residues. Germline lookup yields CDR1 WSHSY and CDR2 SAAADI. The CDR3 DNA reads TGCGCCAGCAGCGATCAGGGTTTACCCCAAGAGACCCAGTACTTC. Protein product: CASSDQGLPQETQYF.

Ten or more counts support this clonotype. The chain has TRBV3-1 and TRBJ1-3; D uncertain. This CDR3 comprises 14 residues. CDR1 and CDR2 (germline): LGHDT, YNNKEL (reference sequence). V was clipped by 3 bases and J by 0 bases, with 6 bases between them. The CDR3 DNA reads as TGTGCCAGCAGCCATCGTATCTCTGGAAACACCATATATTTT. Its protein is CASSHRISGNTIYF. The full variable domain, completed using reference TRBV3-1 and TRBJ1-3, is DTAVSQTPKYLVTQMGNDKSIKCEQNLGHDTMYWYKQDSKKFLKIMFSYNNKELIINETVPNRFSPKSPDKAHLNLHINSLELGDSAVYFCASSHRISGNTIYFGEGSWLTVV.

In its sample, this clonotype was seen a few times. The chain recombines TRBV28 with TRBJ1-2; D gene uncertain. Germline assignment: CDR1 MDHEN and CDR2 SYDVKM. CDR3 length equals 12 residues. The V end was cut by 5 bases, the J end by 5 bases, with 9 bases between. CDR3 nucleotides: TGTGCCAGCAGTGGATCCCTTTATGGCTACACCTTC. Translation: CASSGSLYGYTF.

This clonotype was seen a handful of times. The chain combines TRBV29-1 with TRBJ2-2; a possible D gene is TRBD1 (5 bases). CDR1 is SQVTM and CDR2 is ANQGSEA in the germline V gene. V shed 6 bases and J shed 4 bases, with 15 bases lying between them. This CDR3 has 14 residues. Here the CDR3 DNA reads TGCAGCGTGATAACCAGGGAAGGCACCGGGGAGCTGTTTTTT. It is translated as CSVITREGTGELFF.

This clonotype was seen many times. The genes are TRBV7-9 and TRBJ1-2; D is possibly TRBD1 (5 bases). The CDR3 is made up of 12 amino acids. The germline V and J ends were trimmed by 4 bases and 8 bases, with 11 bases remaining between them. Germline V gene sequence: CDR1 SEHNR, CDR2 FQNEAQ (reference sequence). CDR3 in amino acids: CASSSRVGGYTF. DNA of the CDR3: TGTGCCAGCAGCTCCAGGGTGGGGGGCTACACCTTC. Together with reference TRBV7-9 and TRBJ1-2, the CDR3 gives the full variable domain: DTGVSQNPRHKITKRGQNVTFRCDPISEHNRLYWYRQTLGQGPEFLTYFQNEAQLEKSRLLSDRFSAERPKGSFSTLEIQRTEQGDSAMYLCASSSRVGGYTFGSGTRLTVV.

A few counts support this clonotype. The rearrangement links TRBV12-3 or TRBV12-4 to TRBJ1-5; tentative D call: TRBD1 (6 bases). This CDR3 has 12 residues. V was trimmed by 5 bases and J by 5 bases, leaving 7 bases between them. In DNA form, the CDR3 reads TGTGCCAGCAGTGACAGGTATCAGCCCCAGCATTTT. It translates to CASSDRYQPQHF.

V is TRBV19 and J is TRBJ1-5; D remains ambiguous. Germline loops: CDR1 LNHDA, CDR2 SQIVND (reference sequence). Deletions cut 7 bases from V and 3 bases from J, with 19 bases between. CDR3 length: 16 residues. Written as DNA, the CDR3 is TGTGCCAGTACCCCTCGGAATAGGCAGGTCAATCAGCCCCAGCATTTT. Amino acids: CASTPRNRQVNQPQHF. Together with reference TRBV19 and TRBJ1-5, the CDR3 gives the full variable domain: DGGITQSPKYLFRKEGQNVTLSCEQNLNHDAMYWYRQDPGQGLRLIYYSQIVNDFQKGDIAEGYSVSREKKESFPLTVTSAQKNPTAFYLCASTPRNRQVNQPQHFGDGTRLSIL.

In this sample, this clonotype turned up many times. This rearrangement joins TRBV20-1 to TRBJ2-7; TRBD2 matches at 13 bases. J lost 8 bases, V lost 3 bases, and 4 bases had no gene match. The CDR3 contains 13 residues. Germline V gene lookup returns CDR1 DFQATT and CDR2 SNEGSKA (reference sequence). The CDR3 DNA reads TGCAGTGCTAGTAAGGGACTAGCGGGACAGCAGTACTTC. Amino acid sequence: CSASKGLAGQQYF.

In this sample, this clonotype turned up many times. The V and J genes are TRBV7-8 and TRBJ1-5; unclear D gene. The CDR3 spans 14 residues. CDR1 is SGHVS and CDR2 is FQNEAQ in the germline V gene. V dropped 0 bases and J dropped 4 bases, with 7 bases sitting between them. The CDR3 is CASSLASGNQPQHF. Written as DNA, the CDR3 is TGTGCCAGCAGCTTAGCATCCGGGAATCAGCCCCAGCATTTT.

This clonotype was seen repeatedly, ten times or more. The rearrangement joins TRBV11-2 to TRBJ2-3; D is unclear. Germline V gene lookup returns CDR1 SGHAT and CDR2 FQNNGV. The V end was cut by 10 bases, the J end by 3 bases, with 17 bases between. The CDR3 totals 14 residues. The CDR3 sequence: CATLLGAGTDTQYF. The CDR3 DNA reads TGTGCCACCCTTCTTGGAGCTGGGACAGATACGCAGTATTTT.

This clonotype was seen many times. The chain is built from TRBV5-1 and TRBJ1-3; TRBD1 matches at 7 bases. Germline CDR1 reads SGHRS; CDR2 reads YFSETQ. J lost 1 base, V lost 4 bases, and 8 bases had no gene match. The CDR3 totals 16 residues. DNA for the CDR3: TGCGCCAGCAGCGTACAGGGGTCAGGGTCTGGAAACACCATATATTTT. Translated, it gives CASSVQGSGSGNTIYF.

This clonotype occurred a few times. The CDR3 here is CASSPPPRGSNPTDTQYF. For the CDR3, the DNA is TGTGCCAGTAGTCCACCTCCCAGGGGTTCCAATCCCACAGATACGCAGTATTTT. This sequence joins TRBV19 and TRBJ2-3; a weak D match, TRBD1 (6 bases). This CDR3 is 18 amino acids long. The V gene's germline CDR1 is LNHDA and CDR2 SQIVND (reference sequence). V lost 5 bases to trimming and J lost 2 bases, with 23 bases between them. Together with reference TRBV19 and TRBJ2-3, the CDR3 gives the full variable domain: DGGITQSPKYLFRKEGQNVTLSCEQNLNHDAMYWYRQDPGQGLRLIYYSQIVNDFQKGDIAEGYSVSREKKESFPLTVTSAQKNPTAFYLCASSPPPRGSNPTDTQYFGPGTRLTVL.

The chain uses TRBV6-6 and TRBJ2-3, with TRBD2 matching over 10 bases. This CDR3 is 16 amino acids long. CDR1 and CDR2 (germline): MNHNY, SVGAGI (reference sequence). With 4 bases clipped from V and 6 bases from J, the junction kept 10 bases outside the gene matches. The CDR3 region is CASSLVTSGRADTQYF. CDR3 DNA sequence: TGTGCCAGCAGTTTGGTCACCAGCGGGAGGGCGGATACGCAGTATTTT.

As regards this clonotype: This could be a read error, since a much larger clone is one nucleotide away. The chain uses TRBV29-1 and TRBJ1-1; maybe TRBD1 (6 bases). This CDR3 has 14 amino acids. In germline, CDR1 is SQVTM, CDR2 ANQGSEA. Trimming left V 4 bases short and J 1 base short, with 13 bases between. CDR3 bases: TGCAGCGTTGGGGTGGGGGGCCGGAACACTGAAGCTTTCTTT. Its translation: CSVGVGGRNTEAFF.